These 6 T cell receptor beta chains were all obtained from the same sample, sequenced in a study of T-cell reconstitution after alpha-beta-depleted transplantation in children. Unique molecular identifiers featured in how the TCRbeta library was prepared. TCRdb reprocessed the PCR reads via MiXCR and lists one record per CDR3 protein. The sample has 500,000 to 650,000 distinct CDR3 sequences; over 9.5% are singletons. The sequencing here drew on PBMCs, mostly from graft donor cells, taken 180 days after TCRalphabeta/CD19-depleted stem cell transplant. These receptors were collected from a female patient aged 2 to 10 who had a stem cell transplant for aplastic anemia, so the T cells may come from the graft donor.

J is TRBJ2-2 and V is TRBV5-1; D may be TRBD1 (6 bases). The CDR3 is made up of 15 amino acids. With 4 bases removed from V and 6 bases from J, the gap between germline ends came to 16 bases. Germline V CDR1 and CDR2: SGHRS, YFSETQ. CDR3 in amino acids: CASSPRAGVSGELFF. CDR3 in DNA: TGCGCCAGCAGCCCCCGGGCAGGGGTGTCCGGGGAGCTGTTTTTT.

This clonotype was detected only a few times. The chain uses TRBV24-1 and TRBJ2-1, with TRBD2 matching over 14 bases. Germline V gives CDR1 KGHDR, CDR2 SFDVKD. Trimming at V came to 1 base and at J to 5 bases, leaving 3 bases not matched to a gene. The CDR3 length is 17 residues. The DNA of the CDR3 is TGTGCCACCAGTGATTTCCGGGGACTAGCGGGAGACAATGAGCAGTTCTTC. Residues: CATSDFRGLAGDNEQFF.

The V call is TRBV6-1, the J call TRBJ2-3, with 8 positions matching TRBD2. Germline values: CDR1 MNHNS, CDR2 SASEGT. CDR3 length: 16 amino acids. V trimming: 4 bases; J trimming: 3 bases; junction bases outside the gene matches: 9. The CDR3 loop reads CASSVRLARFTDTQYF. CDR3 nucleotides: TGTGCCAGCAGTGTCCGACTAGCGCGTTTTACAGATACGCAGTATTTT.

This clonotype was seen ten or more times. CDR3 bases: TGTGCCAGCAGCAGGACTAGCCGTCCTCTCACAGATACGCAGTATTTT. Its translation: CASSRTSRPLTDTQYF. The chain recombines TRBV7-6 with TRBJ2-3; 8 nucleotides agree with TRBD2. The germline gives CDR1 SGHVS, CDR2 FNYEAQ. The CDR3 sequence is 16 residues long. Unmatched junction bases numbered 9, after V lost 5 bases and J lost 2 bases.

This clonotype was recorded a few times. V gene TRBV20-1 combines with J gene TRBJ2-7; 7 nucleotides line up with TRBD1. The CDR3 has 15 residues. V lost 5 bases to trimming and J lost 5 bases; unmatched junction nucleotides: 15. Germline CDR1 reads DFQATT; CDR2 reads SNEGSKA (reference sequence). The CDR3 here is CSAVRASGGKDEQYF. In DNA, the CDR3 is TGCAGTGCTGTCCGTGCGTCAGGGGGTAAGGACGAGCAGTACTTC.

Only a few counts were recorded for this clonotype. This rearrangement joins TRBV7-2 to TRBJ2-7, with 8 bases fitting TRBD1. Germline CDR1 is SGHTA and CDR2 is FQGNSA. Unmatched junction bases numbered 10, after V lost 5 bases and J lost 7 bases. The length of the CDR3 is 14 residues. The CDR3 coding sequence is TGTGCCAGCAGCGCGACAGGGGCCCCGAGGGAGCAGTACGTC. Residues: CASSATGAPREQYV.